This T cell receptor (beta chain) emerged from a study of T cells in Graves' hyperthyroidism and ophthalmopathy. V was cut by 2 bases and J by 5 bases, with 9 bases left in between. Germline CDR1 is SNHLY and CDR2 is FYNNEI. The length of the CDR3 is 13 residues. Clinical symptoms, serum thyroxine and TRAb, thyroid ultrasound and orbital computed tomography were used for the diagnoses. Study-level results: From stable hyperthyroidism, ophthalmopathy was separated by a 13 V-J model.

TCR beta CDR3 regions were amplified from RNA. The study used the HTBI primer set for a first-round RT-PCR of the TCR CDR3. TCRdb re-called the multiplex PCR reads with MiXCR, one entry per CDR3 protein. The table records 500,000 to 600,000 distinct CDR3 sequences, 46% of them present only once. Details on this clonotype: Its specificity is not known.

The sequence was collected from an adult woman with Graves' disease, either hyperthyroidism or ophthalmopathy (not recorded which). V and J are TRBV2 and TRBJ1-1; unclear D gene. The sample comprised peripheral blood or thyroid tissue (not recorded which). The CDR3 spells CASSENLGTEAFF. CDR3 nucleotide sequence: TGTGCCAGCAGTGAAAACCTAGGAACTGAAGCTTTCTTT.